These T cell receptor beta chains were read from a single sample in a study of blood T cell repertoires in COVID-19. The protocol was immunoSEQ multiplex PCR, while the TCRdb copy is restricted to in-frame clones and leaves out a portion. The table has some 150,000 clones, about 85% seen once. Sequences were obtained from peripheral blood. The receptors were gathered from a woman in her thirties or forties with active or convalescent COVID-19. Both conserved end residues are part of each CDR3. The order of the fields is J gene, D gene, clone size, V gene, CDR3 DNA, CDR3 protein. A D gene is named only where the DNA matches it firmly. Clone size is shown for a subset of rows, as once, few, many or a class of expanded clone.

J: TRBJ2-7
D: TRBD2
size: -
V: TRBV29-1
DNA: TGCAGCGCCGGCTCCACTAGCGGTTCCTACGAGCAGTACTTC
CDR3: CSAGSTSGSYEQYF

J: TRBJ1-1
D: -
size: few
V: TRBV7-2
DNA: TGTGCCAGCAGCTGGAAATCTTACTCGACAGTTGAAGCTTTCTTT
CDR3: CASSWKSYSTVEAFF

J: TRBJ1-3
D: -
size: -
V: TRBV7-2
DNA: TGTGCCAGCAGCTTAGAAGGGGCTCGCTCTGGAAACACCATATATTTT
CDR3: CASSLEGARSGNTIYF

J: TRBJ2-7
D: TRBD1
size: -
V: TRBV19
DNA: TGTGCCAGTAGTTTCATAGGGGGACAGGGTTCCTACGAGCAGTACTTC
CDR3: CASSFIGGQGSYEQYF

J: TRBJ1-5
D: -
size: -
V: TRBV6-5
DNA: TGTGCCAGCAGTTACTCGTGGGCTAGCAATCAGCCCCAGCATTTT
CDR3: CASSYSWASNQPQHF

J: TRBJ1-2
D: -
size: -
V: TRBV3-1/TRBV3-2
DNA: TGTGCCAGCAGCCAAAGTAGAGACTATGGCTACACCTTC
CDR3: CASSQSRDYGYTF

J: TRBJ1-5
D: TRBD1
size: once
V: TRBV28
DNA: TGTGCCAGCAGTCCCTCCCAGGGGGCGCTGAGCAATCAGCCCCAGCATTTT
CDR3: CASSPSQGALSNQPQHF

J: TRBJ1-1
D: -
size: -
V: TRBV30
DNA: TGTGCCTGGAGTCTGGACACGAACACTGAAGCTTTCTTT
CDR3: CAWSLDTNTEAFF

J: TRBJ1-5
D: TRBD1
size: few
V: TRBV7-9
DNA: TGTGCCAGCAGCGCTCTCGGGACAGGGGGCGGTCAGCCCCAGCATTTT
CDR3: CASSALGTGGGQPQHF

J: TRBJ2-1
D: -
size: -
V: TRBV18
DNA: TGTGCCAGCTCACCATCGCCGACAGCCTCCTACAATGAGCAGTTCTTC
CDR3: CASSPSPTASYNEQFF

J: TRBJ1-5
D: -
size: -
V: TRBV5-6
DNA: TGTGCCAGCAGCTTGGAAGGGGTGGGGAGGCAGCCCCAGCATTTT
CDR3: CASSLEGVGRQPQHF

J: TRBJ2-3
D: TRBD2
size: -
V: TRBV7-2
DNA: TGTGCCAGCAGCCAACCCAGCGGGGCGTCCACAGATACGCAGTATTTT
CDR3: CASSQPSGASTDTQYF

J: TRBJ1-2
D: -
size: -
V: TRBV5-1
DNA: TGCGCCAGCAGCCGCCAGTCAGGCCCCGAGGGCTACACCTTC
CDR3: CASSRQSGPEGYTF

J: TRBJ1-1
D: -
size: -
V: TRBV2
DNA: TGTGCCACTACCCAGGGCCCGAACACTGAAGCTTTCTTT
CDR3: CATTQGPNTEAFF

J: TRBJ2-1
D: TRBD1
size: -
V: TRBV18
DNA: TGTGCCAGCTCACCACAGGGGGCCTCCTACAATGAGCAGTTCTTC
CDR3: CASSPQGASYNEQFF

J: TRBJ2-7
D: TRBD1
size: -
V: TRBV19
DNA: TGTGCCAGTAGCAACGACAGGGGGCCATACGAGCAGTACTTC
CDR3: CASSNDRGPYEQYF

J: TRBJ2-7
D: TRBD1
size: -
V: TRBV20-1
DNA: TGCAGTGCTAGTACCGGGACAGGGCCGCACGAGCAGTACTTC
CDR3: CSASTGTGPHEQYF

J: TRBJ2-7
D: -
size: -
V: TRBV11-2
DNA: TGTGCCAGCAGCTTAGTCGCCGGGTCCGCCAACCCCTACGAGCAGTACTTC
CDR3: CASSLVAGSANPYEQYF

J: TRBJ1-1
D: -
size: -
V: TRBV7-2
DNA: TGTGCCAGCAGCCGTGAGCGGGGGAACACTGAAGCTTTCTTT
CDR3: CASSRERGNTEAFF

J: TRBJ1-3
D: -
size: once
V: TRBV7-9
DNA: TGTGCCAGCAGCTTAGCGAGGGCGGTGGCGGACACCATATATTTT
CDR3: CASSLARAVADTIYF

J: TRBJ2-3
D: TRBD2
size: -
V: TRBV11-2
DNA: TGTGCCAGCAGCTTAGGCAGCGGACCTGAGCGGGAGTCCCCAGATACGCAGTATTTT
CDR3: CASSLGSGPERESPDTQYF

J: TRBJ2-3
D: -
size: -
V: TRBV23-1
DNA: TGCGCCAGCAGTCAATCGCGGCCCTCCATCACAGATACGCAGTATTTT
CDR3: CASSQSRPSITDTQYF

J: TRBJ2-6
D: -
size: -
V: TRBV5-1
DNA: TGCGCCAGCAGTTCTCAGGGGACTGGGGCCAACGTCCTGACTTTC
CDR3: CASSSQGTGANVLTF

J: TRBJ1-1
D: -
size: -
V: TRBV11-1
DNA: TGTGCCAGCAGCCAGGGGCAGGGAAAGAACACTGAAGCTTTCTTT
CDR3: CASSQGQGKNTEAFF

J: TRBJ1-1
D: -
size: -
V: TRBV6-1
DNA: TGTGCCAGCAGTGAAAGGCTCGGGGCAGGGAGGTCTGAAGCTTTCTTT
CDR3: CASSERLGAGRSEAFF

J: TRBJ2-5
D: TRBD2
size: -
V: TRBV6-5
DNA: TGTGCCAGCGTACCCGGGAGGGCCGTAGAGACCCAGTACTTC
CDR3: CASVPGRAVETQYF

J: TRBJ2-3
D: TRBD1
size: -
V: TRBV28
DNA: TGTGCCAGCAGACTGACAGGGGGCACAGATACGCAGTATTTT
CDR3: CASRLTGGTDTQYF

J: TRBJ2-2
D: TRBD2
size: few
V: TRBV10-2
DNA: TGCGCCAGCAGTGACTTATTAGCGGGAGGGTGGACCGGGGAGCTGTTTTTT
CDR3: CASSDLLAGGWTGELFF

J: TRBJ2-6
D: TRBD1
size: few
V: TRBV3-1/TRBV3-2
DNA: TGTGCCAGCAGCCCCCGGACAGGGGGCTCTGGGGCCAACGTCCTGACTTTC
CDR3: CASSPRTGGSGANVLTF

J: TRBJ1-2
D: TRBD1
size: once
V: TRBV29-1
DNA: TGCAGCGTTGAAGGGGACCCCCTCGAGTCGAGGGGGCTCCGCTATGGCTACACCTTC
CDR3: CSVEGDPLESRGLRYGYTF

J: TRBJ2-1
D: -
size: -
V: TRBV28
DNA: TGTGCCAGCAGTATCCCCCCGCGGGGCAATGAGCAGTTCTTC
CDR3: CASSIPPRGNEQFF

J: TRBJ2-7
D: -
size: -
V: TRBV7-6
DNA: TGTGCCAGCAGCCGATTACAGGGCTACGAGCAGTACTTC
CDR3: CASSRLQGYEQYF

J: TRBJ2-5
D: TRBD2
size: -
V: TRBV7-2
DNA: TGTGCCAGCAGCCCAGTCGGACTAGCGGGAGTGGAGACCCAGTACTTC
CDR3: CASSPVGLAGVETQYF

J: TRBJ2-7
D: TRBD1
size: -
V: TRBV5-1
DNA: TGCGCCAGCAGCTATGACAGGGACGAGCAGTACTTC
CDR3: CASSYDRDEQYF

J: TRBJ2-7
D: TRBD1
size: -
V: TRBV11-2
DNA: TGTGCCAGCAGCTTAGTGGGTGGACAGGGCGGCTACGAGCAGTACTTC
CDR3: CASSLVGGQGGYEQYF

J: TRBJ2-7
D: -
size: -
V: TRBV28
DNA: TGTGCCAGCAACTTAGCCTCTACCTACGAGCAGTACTTC
CDR3: CASNLASTYEQYF

J: TRBJ2-1
D: TRBD2
size: -
V: TRBV27
DNA: TGTGCCAGCAGTCCCGGACTAGCGGGCCACAATGAGCAGTTCTTC
CDR3: CASSPGLAGHNEQFF

J: TRBJ1-1
D: -
size: -
V: TRBV27
DNA: TGTGCCAGCAGTTTAACGGTTTGGAACACTGAAGCTTTCTTT
CDR3: CASSLTVWNTEAFF

J: TRBJ2-5
D: -
size: -
V: TRBV29-1
DNA: TGCAGCGTTGCCCCACCGGGGAAGGAAGAGACCCAGTACTTC
CDR3: CSVAPPGKEETQYF

J: TRBJ1-2
D: -
size: -
V: TRBV2
DNA: TGTGCCAGCAGTTCAGGTCCCAACTATGGCTACACCTTC
CDR3: CASSSGPNYGYTF

J: TRBJ2-5
D: TRBD1
size: -
V: TRBV6-6
DNA: TGTGCCAGCAGCCGACATATACCGGGACAGGGTAGGGAGACCCAGTACTTC
CDR3: CASSRHIPGQGRETQYF

J: TRBJ1-2
D: -
size: once
V: TRBV29-1
DNA: TGCAGTATCCCGGGAGGGAGGGACAACTATGGCTACACCTTC
CDR3: CSIPGGRDNYGYTF

J: TRBJ1-1
D: -
size: -
V: TRBV20-1
DNA: TGCAGTGCTAGTGTGCCTAGGAACACTGAAGCTTTCTTT
CDR3: CSASVPRNTEAFF

J: TRBJ2-5
D: TRBD1
size: -
V: TRBV5-1
DNA: TGCGCCAGCAGCGGGGACAGGGGGCTGGGGTCAAAGAGGACCCAGTACTTC
CDR3: CASSGDRGLGSKRTQYF

J: TRBJ1-4
D: TRBD1
size: -
V: TRBV13
DNA: TGTGCCAGCAGGCATACAGGGGTCTCCCTTCATGGGGAAAAACTGTTTTTT
CDR3: CASRHTGVSLHGEKLFF

J: TRBJ1-5
D: -
size: -
V: TRBV2
DNA: TGTGCCAGCAGTGAGGGTCGGCAGGGGATGCCCCAGCATTTT
CDR3: CASSEGRQGMPQHF

J: TRBJ2-1
D: TRBD1
size: once
V: TRBV3-1/TRBV3-2
DNA: TGTGCCAGCAGCCCCCCTGGGAGAAGGGGGCGTGAAAATGAGCAGTTCTTC
CDR3: CASSPPGRRGRENEQFF

J: TRBJ1-2
D: -
size: few
V: TRBV6-1
DNA: TGTGCCAGCAGTGAAGCCACAGGGCGAACTTATGGCTACACCTTC
CDR3: CASSEATGRTYGYTF

J: TRBJ2-2
D: -
size: few
V: TRBV9
DNA: TGTGCCAGCAGCGTAGCCGGGAACACCGGGGAGCTGTTTTTT
CDR3: CASSVAGNTGELFF

J: TRBJ1-6
D: TRBD1
size: -
V: TRBV5-1
DNA: TGCGCCAGCAGCCCAGGGACAGGGGATCTGGCTTATAATTCACCCCTCCACTTT
CDR3: CASSPGTGDLAYNSPLHF

J: TRBJ2-1
D: TRBD1
size: -
V: TRBV9
DNA: TGTGCCAGCAGCGTCCGTATACAGGGGGCAGGAGGTGAGCAGTTCTTC
CDR3: CASSVRIQGAGGEQFF

J: TRBJ2-7
D: -
size: -
V: TRBV28
DNA: TGTGCCAGCAGTTTATCGCGGGAGCAGTACTTC
CDR3: CASSLSREQYF

J: TRBJ1-2
D: TRBD1
size: -
V: TRBV6-5
DNA: TGTGCCGTTGCCGGGACAGGGGCTTTTGGCTACACCTTC
CDR3: CAVAGTGAFGYTF

J: TRBJ1-4
D: TRBD1
size: -
V: TRBV15
DNA: TGTGCCACCAGCAGGGCGGGGACAGTGAGATTTAATGAAAAACTGTTTTTT
CDR3: CATSRAGTVRFNEKLFF

J: TRBJ2-7
D: -
size: few
V: TRBV7-2
DNA: TGTGCCAGCAGCTTGGGCGGGTTCGAACGCGAGCAGTACTTC
CDR3: CASSLGGFEREQYF

J: TRBJ1-2
D: TRBD1
size: -
V: TRBV28
DNA: TGTGCCAGCAGAAGACTGACTACCCTGGACAGGGCTAACTATGGCTACACCTTC
CDR3: CASRRLTTLDRANYGYTF

J: TRBJ1-3
D: -
size: -
V: TRBV19
DNA: TGTGCCAGTAGTATACGCGCAGACCTGGGCAACACCATATATTTT
CDR3: CASSIRADLGNTIYF

J: TRBJ2-3
D: TRBD2
size: -
V: TRBV10-3
DNA: TGTGCCATCAGTGAGTCGATTAGCGGGAGGGGGAGGACAGATACGCAGTATTTT
CDR3: CAISESISGRGRTDTQYF

J: TRBJ2-5
D: TRBD1
size: few
V: TRBV6-6
DNA: TGTGCCAGCAGTTTGGCACAGGGGTACCAAGAGACCCAGTACTTC
CDR3: CASSLAQGYQETQYF